The 30 T cell receptor beta chains below were found in one sample sequenced in a study of blood T cell repertoires in COVID-19. Profiled with immunoSEQ multiplex PCR; TCRdb holds only in-frame clones, not every one. The table shows about 67,000 clones, with 80% to 90% occurring only once. The sequenced material came from peripheral blood. These receptors were obtained from a man aged 45-65 years with active COVID-19.

The rearrangement links TRBV5-5 to TRBJ1-5; TRBD1 might be the D (6 bases). The CDR3 is made up of 16 amino acids. The germline V gene has CDR1 SGHKS and CDR2 YYEKEE (reference sequence). The V and J ends lost 3 bases and 5 bases respectively, with 18 bases between them. Here the CDR3 reads CASSSKGAGVDQPQHF. The CDR3 DNA is TGTGCCAGCAGCTCAAAAGGGGCAGGGGTGGATCAGCCCCAGCATTTT.

This chain connects TRBV4-1 to TRBJ1-2; D perhaps matches TRBD1 (6 bases). The germline gives CDR1 MGHRA, CDR2 YSYEKL. This CDR3 region has 15 residues. Trimming pared 0 bases from V and 4 bases from J, leaving 12 bases between. Here the CDR3 reads CASSQEPGAGYGYTF. In DNA form, the CDR3 reads TGCGCCAGCAGCCAAGAACCAGGGGCGGGCTATGGCTACACCTTC.

The rearrangement joins TRBV2 to TRBJ2-3, with 9 bases fitting TRBD2. Looked up from germline, CDR1 is SNHLY and CDR2 is FYNNEI. This CDR3 comprises 20 residues. V lost 7 bases, J lost 3 bases, and 23 bases stayed unmatched. The CDR3 coding sequence is TGTGCCAGCATCAAGGAGATTCAGGGAATGATAGCGGGAGCTACAGATACGCAGTATTTT. Protein sequence: CASIKEIQGMIAGATDTQYF.

This chain joins TRBV9 and TRBJ2-2, with TRBD2 as a possible D gene (6 bases). V lost 4 bases and J 9 bases, leaving 25 bases between the germline ends. CDR1 SGDLS and CDR2 YYNGEE come from the germline V gene. This CDR3 contains 17 residues. The CDR3 loop is CASSPQPLEGARWELFF. Written as DNA, the CDR3 is TGTGCCAGCAGCCCTCAACCCCTGGAGGGAGCTCGATGGGAGCTGTTTTTT.

The chain employs TRBV11-2 and TRBJ2-2; 10 bases align to TRBD1. CDR3 length: 15 amino acids. CDR1 is SGHAT, CDR2 FQNNGV, per germline. V gave up 5 bases and J gave up 3 bases; unmatched junction bases: 3. The CDR3 DNA is TGTGCCAGCAGCCATGGGACAGGGGACACCGGGGAGCTGTTTTTT. Protein: CASSHGTGDTGELFF.

The V call is TRBV15, the J call TRBJ2-3; 8 bases match TRBD2. Germline assignment: CDR1 LNHNV and CDR2 YYDKDF (reference sequence). The CDR3 is 15 residues long. The V and J ends lost 0 bases and 1 base, in that order; junction bases with no gene match: 0. The CDR3 region is CATSRERGGTDTQYF. CDR3 in DNA: TGTGCCACCAGCAGAGAGCGGGGGGGCACAGATACGCAGTATTTT.

The V call is TRBV10-3, the J call TRBJ2-5, with a possible D match to TRBD1 (5 bases). The length of the CDR3 is 14 residues. V lost 10 bases and J 5 bases, leaving 20 bases between the germline ends. Germline assignment: CDR1 ENHRY and CDR2 SYGVKD. CDR3 nucleotides: TGTGCCACCGGAACGTATAGGGGCAGGGAGACCCAGTACTTC. Residues: CATGTYRGRETQYF.

The rearrangement links TRBV4-1 to TRBJ1-5, with D possibly TRBD1 on 5 matching bases. The CDR3 totals 14 residues. Germline V gene data show CDR1 as MGHRA and CDR2 as YSYEKL. V was cut by 4 bases and J by 5 bases, with 12 bases left in between. CDR3 loop: CASSPPGGYQPQHF. The DNA for the CDR3 is TGCGCCAGCAGCCCGCCGGGGGGATATCAGCCCCAGCATTTT.

This sequence joins TRBV4-1 and TRBJ2-5, with 9 bases that match TRBD1. The CDR3 covers 16 residues. After removal of 3 bases from V and 5 bases from J, the junction contained 10 bases not matched to a gene. The germline CDR1 and CDR2 sequences are MGHRA and YSYEKL. In DNA, the CDR3 is TGCGCCAGCAGCCAGGAAGGACAGGGGCCCCGGGAGACCCAGTACTTC. It is translated as CASSQEGQGPRETQYF.

This clone was observed a few times. This chain joins TRBV18 and TRBJ2-4; D is possibly TRBD1 (6 bases). The V end lost 4 bases, the J end lost 3 bases, and 13 bases lay between the germline ends. Germline V gene sequence: CDR1 KGHSH, CDR2 LQKENI. The CDR3 spans 15 residues. The CDR3 coding sequence is TGTGCCAGCTCACGACGGACAGAAGGCAAAAACATTCAGTACTTC. Translating gives CASSRRTEGKNIQYF.

This clone turned up a few times. This chain joins TRBV19 and TRBJ1-5; the D is unclear. V lost 10 bases, J lost 2 bases, and 27 bases lay in between. This CDR3 comprises 18 residues. Germline V gene data show CDR1 as LNHDA and CDR2 as SQIVND (reference sequence). The CDR3 nucleotides are TGTGCCACTACGCTGGGCTCCGGGGTTGATTCTGGCAATCAGCCCCAGCATTTT. Its translation is CATTLGSGVDSGNQPQHF.

The V call is TRBV6-5, the J call TRBJ2-2; 7 positions agree with TRBD1. V trimming: 5 bases; J trimming: 6 bases; junction bases outside the gene matches: 9. Germline values: CDR1 MNHEY, CDR2 SVGAGI. The CDR3 covers 15 residues. The DNA for the CDR3 is TGTGCCAGCAGTAAACAACAGGGGTTGGCCGGGGAGCTGTTTTTT. Translation: CASSKQQGLAGELFF.

This chain links TRBV18 with TRBJ2-1; the D gene is possibly TRBD2 (5 bases). The CDR3 is 17 residues long. From germline, CDR1 is KGHSH and CDR2 LQKENI. The ends were cut back, 3 bases at V and 0 bases at J, with 15 bases in the middle. The CDR3 nucleotides read TGTGCCAGCTCACCGGGCGGTCAGCGGAGCTCCTACAATGAGCAGTTCTTC. It is translated as CASSPGGQRSSYNEQFF.

The rearrangement links TRBV10-3 to TRBJ2-7, with a possible D match to TRBD1 (5 bases). Between the trimmed V and J ends, which lost 5 bases and 0 bases, there was a span of 11 bases. The CDR3 sequence is 14 residues long. Per germline, CDR1 ENHRY and CDR2 SYGVKD. CDR3: CAISQATDSYEQYF. In DNA, the CDR3 is TGTGCCATCAGTCAAGCGACAGACTCCTACGAGCAGTACTTC.

The V and J genes are TRBV24-1 and TRBJ2-5; maybe TRBD2 (5 bases). Per germline, CDR1 KGHDR and CDR2 SFDVKD. This CDR3 has 15 residues. V lost 4 bases to trimming and J lost 5 bases, with 16 bases between them. The CDR3 reads CATSDRGSSRETQYF. CDR3 bases: TGTGCCACCAGTGACCGAGGGAGCTCCAGGGAGACCCAGTACTTC.

The rearrangement joins TRBV18 to TRBJ2-1; a weak D match, TRBD2 (5 bases). Trimming cost V 3 bases and J 2 bases, with 11 bases left between them. The CDR3 contains 15 residues. Germline V gene sequence: CDR1 KGHSH, CDR2 LQKENI. The chain's CDR3 is CASSPRADAYNEQFF. The CDR3 bases are TGTGCCAGCTCACCCCGAGCGGACGCCTACAATGAGCAGTTCTTC.

The DNA for the CDR3 is TGTGCCAGCTGCCGAACAGGGGGCAATCAGCCCCAGCATTTT. Residues: CASCRTGGNQPQHF. J is TRBJ1-5 and V is TRBV6-5, with 7 nucleotides matching TRBD1. Germline V lookup: CDR1 MNHEY, CDR2 SVGAGI. The junction had 6 bases not matched to a gene; V was cut back by 8 bases and J by 2 bases. The CDR3 loop spans 14 amino acids.

The rearrangement uses TRBV29-1 and TRBJ2-7; 7 nucleotides match TRBD1. After removal of 0 bases from V and 5 bases from J, the junction contained 7 bases not matched to a gene. Germline lookup yields CDR1 SQVTM and CDR2 ANQGSEA. The CDR3 runs to 14 residues. CDR3 region: CSVEDDRVVHEQYF. Written as DNA, the CDR3 is TGCAGCGTTGAAGACGACAGGGTTGTTCACGAGCAGTACTTC.

The chain links TRBV20-1 to TRBJ1-4; TRBD1 matches 9 bases. The CDR3 is 14 residues long. Per the germline V gene, CDR1 is DFQATT and CDR2 is SNEGSKA (reference sequence). Germline trimming cut 3 bases from V and 7 bases from J; bases unmatched to any gene: 6. In DNA, the CDR3 is TGCAGTGCTAGTGTCGACAGGGGGTTTGAAAAACTGTTTTTT. Its protein product is CSASVDRGFEKLFF.

Ten or more counts support this clone. Within the sample, other DNA sequences also encode this same CDR3. The chain recombines TRBV18 with TRBJ1-5; TRBD1 matches at 9 bases. This CDR3 is built from 15 residues. After removal of 3 bases from V and 2 bases from J, the junction contained 2 bases not matched to a gene. Per the germline V gene, CDR1 is KGHSH and CDR2 is LQKENI. CDR3 in DNA: TGTGCCAGCTCACCCGACAGGGGGGGCAATCAGCCCCAGCATTTT. Its translation is CASSPDRGGNQPQHF.

This chain links TRBV5-1 with TRBJ2-1; 9 bases line up with TRBD1. Germline-derived CDR1 and CDR2 are SGHRS and YFSETQ. V was clipped by 0 bases and J by 7 bases; unmatched bases: 5. The CDR3 runs 15 residues. CDR3 DNA: TGCGCCAGCAGCTTGGCCGTGACAGGGGGTAATGAGCAGTTCTTC. Translating gives CASSLAVTGGNEQFF. Using reference TRBV5-1 and TRBJ2-1 for the parts outside the CDR3, the full variable domain is KAGVTQTPRYLIKTRGQQVTLSCSPISGHRSVSWYQQTPGQGLQFLFEYFSETQRNKGNFPGRFSGRQFSNSRSEMNVSTLELGDSALYLCASSLAVTGGNEQFFGPGTRLTVL.

As DNA, the CDR3 is TGTGCCATAAGACAGGGCCTATACAATGAGCAGTTCTTC. This encodes CAIRQGLYNEQFF. J is TRBJ2-1 and V is TRBV6-5, with 7 positions matching TRBD1. This CDR3 is 13 amino acids long. Germline assignment: CDR1 MNHEY and CDR2 SVGAGI. Trimming cost V 10 bases and J 4 bases; bases outside gene matches: 7.

V and J are TRBV7-2 and TRBJ2-5, with D possibly TRBD1 on 5 matching bases. Trimming stripped 5 bases from V and 1 base from J, with 8 bases between. Germline CDR1 is SGHTA and CDR2 is FQGNSA. This CDR3 is built from 13 residues. The CDR3 DNA reads TGTGCCAGCAGCCCCGACAGCCAAGAGACCCAGTACTTC. Protein sequence: CASSPDSQETQYF.

The CDR3 loop is CASSQDVGAAGELFF. CDR3 in DNA: TGTGCCAGCAGCCAAGATGTGGGGGCGGCCGGGGAGCTGTTTTTT. The chain has TRBV4-2 and TRBJ2-2; a weak D match, TRBD1 (6 bases). The CDR3 spans 15 residues. Deletions cut 0 bases from V and 6 bases from J, with 11 bases between. CDR1 LGHNA and CDR2 YNFKEQ come from the germline V gene.

The chain employs TRBV2 and TRBJ1-5, with D perhaps matching TRBD1 (6 bases). The CDR3 loop spans 16 amino acids. Trimming shortened V by 3 bases and J by 7 bases, and 19 bases separated the two germline ends. CDR1 SNHLY and CDR2 FYNNEI come from the germline V gene. CDR3 nucleotides: TGTGCCAGCAGTGACGGGGGGCGCCTGATGGGACAGCCCCAGCATTTT. Translated, it gives CASSDGGRLMGQPQHF.

This clone has just one count. J is TRBJ1-3 and V is TRBV28; 7 bases fit TRBD1. The CDR3 is made up of 15 amino acids. Trimming at V came to 3 bases and at J to 4 bases, leaving 6 bases not matched to a gene. The germline CDR1 and CDR2 sequences are MDHEN and SYDVKM. The DNA of the CDR3 is TGTGCCAGCAGTTTGGGCAAGGGGGCAGGAAACACCATATATTTT. Encoded protein: CASSLGKGAGNTIYF.

This clone was counted a few times. V is TRBV2 and J is TRBJ2-7, with 9 bases that match TRBD1. CDR1 and CDR2 (germline): SNHLY, FYNNEI. The CDR3 length is 15 residues. The V gene end was trimmed by 7 bases and the J gene end by 1 base; junction bases not matched to a gene: 8. CDR3 DNA: TGTGCCAGCATTCACAAGACAGGGGGATCCTACGAGCAGTACTTC. Protein: CASIHKTGGSYEQYF.

This chain connects TRBV6-1 to TRBJ2-2; 10 bases match TRBD1. The CDR3 length is 15 residues. The germline V gene has CDR1 MNHNS and CDR2 SASEGT. V dropped 2 bases and J dropped 4; count of bases not matched to a gene: 1. In nucleotides, the CDR3 is TGTGCCAGCAGTGAATGGACAGGGGGCACCGGGGAGCTGTTTTTT. Translating it yields CASSEWTGGTGELFF.

The DNA for the CDR3 is TGTGCCAGCGGCGGGGCAAAGCGCGGGACCCAGTACTTC. Translation: CASGGAKRGTQYF. V usage is TRBV12-3 or TRBV12-4 and J usage is TRBJ2-5; possibly TRBD2 for D (6 bases). The germline V and J ends were trimmed by 8 bases and 7 bases, with 17 bases remaining between them. This CDR3 spans 13 amino acids.

This clone was counted a single time. This chain joins TRBV7-9 and TRBJ1-1, with D maybe TRBD1 (6 bases). Germline assignment: CDR1 SEHNR and CDR2 FQNEAQ (reference sequence). The ends were cut back, 4 bases at V and 1 base at J, with 7 bases in the middle. The CDR3 is 13 residues long. The CDR3 bases are TGTGCCAGCAGCTCACAGGGGAACACTGAAGCTTTCTTT. It translates to CASSSQGNTEAFF. Full variable domain (missing parts from reference TRBV7-9 and TRBJ1-1): DTGVSQNPRHKITKRGQNVTFRCDPISEHNRLYWYRQTLGQGPEFLTYFQNEAQLEKSRLLSDRFSAERPKGSFSTLEIQRTEQGDSAMYLCASSSQGNTEAFFGQGTRLTVV.